This TCR beta chain was sequenced during a study of blood T cell repertoires in COVID-19. This clone was seen once. Assay used: immunoSEQ multiplex PCR; TCRdb lists only in-frame clones, some missing. The repertoire holds about 250,000 clones, with roughly 85% as singletons. Enrolled through a virtual design, the participants were between roughly 18 and 95 years of age and came from approximately 25 US areas. Assignment of participants to cohorts was predicated upon participant-reported clinical history. The sample comprised PBMCs or T cells enriched from blood (not recorded which). The receptor was isolated from a woman between 45 and 60 years old with acute COVID-19.

CDR3: CASSLQGRVNTEAFF. The CDR3 DNA sequence: TGTGCCAGCAGCTTGCAGGGGAGGGTGAACACTGAAGCTTTCTTT. The chain uses TRBV5-4 and TRBJ1-1, with a weak D call TRBD1 (6 bases). V shed 1 base and J shed 0 bases, with 10 bases lying between them. CDR1 and CDR2 (germline): SGHNT, YYREEE (reference sequence). The CDR3 runs to 15 residues.